A selection of T cell receptor beta chains follows, all from one sample in a study of Graves' ophthalmopathy and Graves' hyperthyroidism. MiXCR, applied by TCRdb to the multiplex PCR reads, yields one record per CDR3 protein. This sample has 650,000 to 900,000 distinct CDR3 sequences; around 40% occur once, and the top ten carry less than 55%. Material: peripheral blood. Source of these receptors: an adult man with Graves' ophthalmopathy. Each CDR3 is given with its conserved first and last residue. A D gene is named only where the DNA matches it firmly.

.,13,TRBJ2-7,TRBV2,CASSDQGPYEQYF
.,12,TRBJ1-2,TRBV7-9,CASSFWGASYTF
.,15,TRBJ2-7,TRBV7-8,CASSQDGFSSYEQYF
TRBD1,13,TRBJ2-5,TRBV29-1,CSVTGGLQETQYF
.,12,TRBJ1-2,TRBV6-4,CASIQEGFGYTF
.,14,TRBJ1-5,TRBV14,CASSQGGNNQPQHF
.,14,TRBJ1-2,TRBV7-9,CATSRIRANYGYTF
TRBD1,16,TRBJ2-7,TRBV7-8,CASSTARTGWSYEQYF
.,14,TRBJ1-6,TRBV2,CASRDPGKNSPLHF
.,14,TRBJ2-6,TRBV19,CASSRDPEANVLTF
.,17,TRBJ2-7,TRBV10-2,CASSGSREIYPLYGQYF
TRBD1,15,TRBJ1-6,TRBV15,CATSINRGIGSPLHF
.,14,TRBJ1-1,TRBV10-1,CASSLGGPGTEAFF
TRBD2,15,TRBJ2-7,TRBV19,CASNPGGERTYEQYF
.,15,TRBJ2-2,TRBV25-1,CASSRSGLNTGELFF
TRBD2,13,TRBJ2-7,TRBV20-1,CSARGGGAYEQYF
.,17,TRBJ2-2,TRBV10-3,CASSYSSSRDYTGELFF
.,14,TRBJ1-5,TRBV6-6,CASIEDDQGRPQHF
.,14,TRBJ1-2,TRBV29-1,CSVEVASIGYGYTF
.,12,TRBJ2-3,TRBV20-1,CSARPSTDTQYF
TRBD1,16,TRBJ1-3,TRBV7-6,CASSSRQGMAGNTIYF
TRBD1,12,TRBJ2-7,TRBV6-1,CASTGTGSEQYF
TRBD1,16,TRBJ2-2,TRBV25-1,CASSMTGGLVTGELFF
TRBD1,14,TRBJ2-7,TRBV10-3,CAIREDTGGVEQYF